This note documents a single T cell receptor (beta chain) sequence. The data stem from a study of OX40 agonist ivuxolimab in advanced cancers. Study details: The patients received agonistic anti-OX40 (CD134) antibody ivuxolimab. Three dose-escalation patients had partial responses: one with hepatocellular carcinoma and two with cutaneous melanoma.

Blood samples were obtained at baseline, cycle 4 day 1, and cycle 7 day 1. CDR1 is SNHLY, CDR2 FYNNEI, per germline. Trimming removed 3 bases from V and 7 bases from J, with 13 bases in between. The CDR3 loop spans 14 amino acids. Clones were sequenced by immunoSEQ multiplex PCR, and TCRdb holds only the in-frame ones, with some missing. The sample carries 66,000 or so clones, approximately 83% recorded once. Here the sequenced sample was CD4+ or CD8+ T cells sorted from blood, taken in a trial of the OX40 agonist ivuxolimab. The chain is built from TRBV2 and TRBJ1-5, with a weak D call TRBD1 (5 bases). This clonotype was sampled from an adult with an advanced solid tumor such as melanoma, head and neck, liver or kidney cancer. The DNA of the CDR3 is TGTGCCAGCAGTGAGTCGCGGGGCCGGCAGCCCCAGCATTTT. This sequence encodes CASSESRGRQPQHF.